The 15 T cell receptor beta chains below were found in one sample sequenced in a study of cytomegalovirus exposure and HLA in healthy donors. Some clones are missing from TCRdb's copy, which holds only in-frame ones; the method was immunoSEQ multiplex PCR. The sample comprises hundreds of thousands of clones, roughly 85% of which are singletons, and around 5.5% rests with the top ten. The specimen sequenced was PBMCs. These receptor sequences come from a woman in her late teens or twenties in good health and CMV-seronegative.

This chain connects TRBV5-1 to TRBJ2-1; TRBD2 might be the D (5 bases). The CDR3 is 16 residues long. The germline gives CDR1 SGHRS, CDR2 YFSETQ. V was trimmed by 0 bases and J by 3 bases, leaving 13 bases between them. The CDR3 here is CASSLAPAVRYNEQFF. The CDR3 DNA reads TGCGCCAGCAGCTTGGCGCCAGCGGTACGCTACAATGAGCAGTTCTTC.

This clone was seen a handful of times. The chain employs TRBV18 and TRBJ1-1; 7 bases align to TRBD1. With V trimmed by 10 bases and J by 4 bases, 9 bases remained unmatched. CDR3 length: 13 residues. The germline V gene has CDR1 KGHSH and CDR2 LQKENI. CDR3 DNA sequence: TGTGCCACCGGGGAGGGGGCGCCCACTGAAGCTTTCTTT. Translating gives CATGEGAPTEAFF.

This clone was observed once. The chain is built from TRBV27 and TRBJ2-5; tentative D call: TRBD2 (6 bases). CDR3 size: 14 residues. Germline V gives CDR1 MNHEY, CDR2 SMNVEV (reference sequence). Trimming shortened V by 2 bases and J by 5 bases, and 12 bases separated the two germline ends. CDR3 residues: CASSLGGLRETQYF. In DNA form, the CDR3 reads TGTGCCAGCAGTTTAGGCGGACTACGGGAGACCCAGTACTTC.

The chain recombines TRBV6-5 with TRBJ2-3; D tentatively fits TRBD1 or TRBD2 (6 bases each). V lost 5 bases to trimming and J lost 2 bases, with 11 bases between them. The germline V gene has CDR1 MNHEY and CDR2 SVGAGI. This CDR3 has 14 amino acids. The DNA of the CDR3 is TGTGCCAGCAGTGAATCGGGGGCCACAGATACGCAGTATTTT. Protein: CASSESGATDTQYF.

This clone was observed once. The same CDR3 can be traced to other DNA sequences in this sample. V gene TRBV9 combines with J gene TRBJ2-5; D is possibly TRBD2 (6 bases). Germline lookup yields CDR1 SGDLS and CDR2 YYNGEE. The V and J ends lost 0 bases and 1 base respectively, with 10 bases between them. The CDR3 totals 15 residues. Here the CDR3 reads CASSVGGGGQETQYF. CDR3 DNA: TGTGCCAGCAGCGTAGGGGGAGGAGGCCAAGAGACCCAGTACTTC.

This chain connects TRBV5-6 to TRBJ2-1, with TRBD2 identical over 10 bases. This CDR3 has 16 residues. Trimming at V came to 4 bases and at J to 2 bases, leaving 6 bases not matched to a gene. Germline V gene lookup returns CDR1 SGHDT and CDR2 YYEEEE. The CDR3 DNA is TGTGCCAGCAGCGCGGCTACTAGCGGGACCTACAATGAGCAGTTCTTC. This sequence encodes CASSAATSGTYNEQFF.

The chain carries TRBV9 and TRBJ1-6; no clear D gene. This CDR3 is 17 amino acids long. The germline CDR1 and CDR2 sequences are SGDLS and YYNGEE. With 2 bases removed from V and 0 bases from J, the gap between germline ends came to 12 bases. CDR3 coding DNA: TGTGCCAGCAGCGTCGGAGGCAGGAGCTCCTATAATTCACCCCTCCACTTT. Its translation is CASSVGGRSSYNSPLHF.

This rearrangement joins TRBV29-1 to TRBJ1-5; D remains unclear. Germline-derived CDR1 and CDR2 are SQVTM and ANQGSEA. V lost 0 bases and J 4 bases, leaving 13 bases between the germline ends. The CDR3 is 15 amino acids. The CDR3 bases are TGCAGCGTTGAAGAACCCGGGGTAGGGAATCAGCCCCAGCATTTT. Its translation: CSVEEPGVGNQPQHF. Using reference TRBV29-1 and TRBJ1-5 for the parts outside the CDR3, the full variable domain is SAVISQKPSRDICQRGTSLTIQCQVDSQVTMMFWYRQQPGQSLTLIATANQGSEATYESGFVIDKFPISRPNLTFSTLTVSNMSPEDSSIYLCSVEEPGVGNQPQHFGDGTRLSIL.

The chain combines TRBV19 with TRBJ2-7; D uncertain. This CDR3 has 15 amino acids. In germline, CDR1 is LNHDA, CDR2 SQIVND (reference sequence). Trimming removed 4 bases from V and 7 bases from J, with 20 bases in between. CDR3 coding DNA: TGTGCCAGTAGTAGTGGGCCGGGCCCCAAGAGGGAGCAGTACTTC. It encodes CASSSGPGPKREQYF.

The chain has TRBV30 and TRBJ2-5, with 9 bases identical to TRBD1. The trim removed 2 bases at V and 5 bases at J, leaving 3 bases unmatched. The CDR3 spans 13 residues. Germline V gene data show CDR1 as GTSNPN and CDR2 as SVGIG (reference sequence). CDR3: CAWSLGQGETQYF. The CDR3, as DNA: TGTGCCTGGAGTCTAGGACAGGGGGAGACCCAGTACTTC.

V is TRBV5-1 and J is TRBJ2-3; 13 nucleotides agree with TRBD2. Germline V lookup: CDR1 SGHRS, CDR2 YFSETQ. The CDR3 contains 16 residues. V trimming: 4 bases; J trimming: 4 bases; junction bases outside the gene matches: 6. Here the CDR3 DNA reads TGCGCCAGCAGCCGAGGACTAGCGGGGGCCTCAGATACGCAGTATTTT. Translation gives CASSRGLAGASDTQYF.

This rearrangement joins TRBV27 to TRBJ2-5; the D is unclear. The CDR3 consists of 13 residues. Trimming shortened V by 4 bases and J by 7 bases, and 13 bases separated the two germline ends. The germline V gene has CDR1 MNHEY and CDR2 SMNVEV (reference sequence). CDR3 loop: CASSSAPGVTQYF. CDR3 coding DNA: TGTGCCAGCAGTTCTGCCCCGGGTGTGACCCAGTACTTC.

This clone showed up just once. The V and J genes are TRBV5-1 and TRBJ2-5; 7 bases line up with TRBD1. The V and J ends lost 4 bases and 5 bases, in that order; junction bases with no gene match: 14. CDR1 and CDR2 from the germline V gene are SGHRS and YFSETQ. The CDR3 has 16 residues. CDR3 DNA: TGCGCCAGCAGCGACCTACTACAGGGGTCGGGGGAGACCCAGTACTTC. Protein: CASSDLLQGSGETQYF.

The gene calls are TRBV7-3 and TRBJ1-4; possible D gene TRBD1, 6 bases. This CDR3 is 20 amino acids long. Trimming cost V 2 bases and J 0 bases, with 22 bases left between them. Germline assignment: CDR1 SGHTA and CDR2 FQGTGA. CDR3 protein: CASSLVSREPEGATNEKLFF. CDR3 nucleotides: TGTGCCAGCAGCTTAGTTTCCAGGGAGCCCGAGGGGGCAACTAATGAAAAACTGTTTTTT.

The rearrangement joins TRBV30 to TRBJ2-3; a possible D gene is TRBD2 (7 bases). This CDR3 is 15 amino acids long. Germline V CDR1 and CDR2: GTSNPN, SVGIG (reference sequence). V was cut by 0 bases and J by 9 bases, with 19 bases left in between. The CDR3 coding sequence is TGTGCCTGGAGTGTACGCGGGGGCCTCACGGCCACGCAGTATTTT. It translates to CAWSVRGGLTATQYF.